This T cell receptor (beta chain) stems from a study of CD8 T cells in ankylosing spondylitis. Study conclusions and caveats: Clones tied to disease were said to be significantly enriched in matched ankylosing spondylitis synovial fluid.

This clonotype was detected only a few times. Its specificity is unknown. TCRdb fed the 5' RACE reads into MiXCR, producing one record per CDR3 protein. The sample lists 30,000 to 40,000 distinct CDR3 sequences, 9% to 12% occurring once. The sample comprised blood, either unsorted or a sorted T cell fraction (not recorded which). The sequence derives from a male donor with ankylosing spondylitis or in good health (not recorded which).

CDR3 protein: CASSYSTYTQYF. CDR3 DNA sequence: TGTGCCAGCAGTTACTCGACATATACGCAGTATTTT. This chain links TRBV6-2 or TRBV6-3 with TRBJ2-3, with D unresolved. V was clipped by 0 bases and J by 7 bases, with 5 bases between them. This CDR3 has 12 residues. Germline V gene sequence: CDR1 MNHEY, CDR2 SVGEGT.